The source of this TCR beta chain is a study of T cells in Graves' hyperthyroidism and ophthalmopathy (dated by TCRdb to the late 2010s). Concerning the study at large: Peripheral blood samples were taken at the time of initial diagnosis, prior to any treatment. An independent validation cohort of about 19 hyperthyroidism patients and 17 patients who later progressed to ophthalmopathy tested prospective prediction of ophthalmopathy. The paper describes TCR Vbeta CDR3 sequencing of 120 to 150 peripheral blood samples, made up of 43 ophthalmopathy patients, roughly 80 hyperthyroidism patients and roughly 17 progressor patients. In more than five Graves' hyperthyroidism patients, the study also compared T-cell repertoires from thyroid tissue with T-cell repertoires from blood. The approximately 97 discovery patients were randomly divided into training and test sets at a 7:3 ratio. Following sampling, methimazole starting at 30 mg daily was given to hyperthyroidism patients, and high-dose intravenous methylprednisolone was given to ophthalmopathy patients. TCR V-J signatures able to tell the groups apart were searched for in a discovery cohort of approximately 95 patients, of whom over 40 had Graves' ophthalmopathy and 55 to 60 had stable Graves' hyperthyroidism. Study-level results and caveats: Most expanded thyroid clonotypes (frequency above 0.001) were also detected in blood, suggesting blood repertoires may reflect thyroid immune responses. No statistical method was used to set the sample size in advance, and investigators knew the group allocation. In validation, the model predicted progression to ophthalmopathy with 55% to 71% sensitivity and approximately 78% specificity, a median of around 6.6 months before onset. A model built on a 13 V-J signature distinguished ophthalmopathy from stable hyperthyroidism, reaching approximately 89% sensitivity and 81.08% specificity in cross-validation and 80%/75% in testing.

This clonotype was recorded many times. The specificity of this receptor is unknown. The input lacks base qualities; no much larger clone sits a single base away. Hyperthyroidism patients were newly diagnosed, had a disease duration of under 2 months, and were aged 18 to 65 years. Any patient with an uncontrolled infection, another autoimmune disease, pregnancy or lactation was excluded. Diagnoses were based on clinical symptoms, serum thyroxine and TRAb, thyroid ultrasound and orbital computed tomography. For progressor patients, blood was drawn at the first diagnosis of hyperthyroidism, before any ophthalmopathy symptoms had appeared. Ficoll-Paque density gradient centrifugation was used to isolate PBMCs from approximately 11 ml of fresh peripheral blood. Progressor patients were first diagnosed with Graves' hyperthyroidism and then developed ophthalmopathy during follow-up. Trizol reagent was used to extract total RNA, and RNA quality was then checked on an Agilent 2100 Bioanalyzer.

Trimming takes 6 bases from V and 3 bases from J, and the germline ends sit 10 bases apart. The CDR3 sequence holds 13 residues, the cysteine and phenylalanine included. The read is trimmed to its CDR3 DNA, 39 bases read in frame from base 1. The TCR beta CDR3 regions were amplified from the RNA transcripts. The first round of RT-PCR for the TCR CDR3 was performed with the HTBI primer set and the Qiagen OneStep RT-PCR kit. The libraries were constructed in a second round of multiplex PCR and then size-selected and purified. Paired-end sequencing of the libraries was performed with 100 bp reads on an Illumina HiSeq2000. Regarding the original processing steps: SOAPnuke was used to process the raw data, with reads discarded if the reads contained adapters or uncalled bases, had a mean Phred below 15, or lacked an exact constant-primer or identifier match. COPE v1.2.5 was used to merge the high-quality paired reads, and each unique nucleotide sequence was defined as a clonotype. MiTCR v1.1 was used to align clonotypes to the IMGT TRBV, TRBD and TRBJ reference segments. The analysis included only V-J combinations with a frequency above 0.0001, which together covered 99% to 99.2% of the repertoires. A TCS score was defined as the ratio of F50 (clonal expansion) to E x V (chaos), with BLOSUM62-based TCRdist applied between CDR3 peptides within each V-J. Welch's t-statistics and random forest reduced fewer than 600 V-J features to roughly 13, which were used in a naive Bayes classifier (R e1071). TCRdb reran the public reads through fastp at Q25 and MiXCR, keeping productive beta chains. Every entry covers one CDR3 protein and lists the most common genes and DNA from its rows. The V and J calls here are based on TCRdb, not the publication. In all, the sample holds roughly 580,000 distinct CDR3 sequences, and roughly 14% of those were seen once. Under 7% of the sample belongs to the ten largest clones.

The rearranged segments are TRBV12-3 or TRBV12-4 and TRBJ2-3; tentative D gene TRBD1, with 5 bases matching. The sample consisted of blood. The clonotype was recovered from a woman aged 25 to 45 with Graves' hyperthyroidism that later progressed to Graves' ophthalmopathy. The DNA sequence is TGTGCCAGCAGGGCCTCAGGGACAGATACGCAGTATTTT. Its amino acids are CASRASGTDTQYF.